The 24 T cell receptor beta chains below all came from one sample that was sequenced in a study of blood T cells in healthy people across ages. A second PCR, run for about 7 to 11 cycles, used a sample-barcoded 5' primer plus a J-beta primer mix. MiXCR, run by TCRdb on the 5' RACE reads, gives a single entry per CDR3 protein. The table has a few hundred thousand distinct CDR3 sequences, about 29% seen once; the top ten hold approximately 4%. This same sample was also part of a study on T cells of mothers and their children.

Material for sequencing was blood. The receptors were sampled from a boy younger than 10 in good health.

This chain links TRBV29-1 with TRBJ2-5, with a possible D match to TRBD2 (5 bases). The J call may be wrong; the DNA end is better matched by TRBJ2-7. The CDR3 covers 13 residues. Germline V CDR1 and CDR2: SQVTM, ANQGSEA. CDR3 coding DNA: TGCAGCGTTGAAGACACGGGGACCTACGAGCAGTACTTC. Its protein is CSVEDTGTYEQYF.

The gene calls are TRBV4-1 and TRBJ2-5; no reliable D call. The DNA end is a closer match to TRBJ2-1, so the J assignment may be wrong. CDR3 length: 16 amino acids. Per the germline V gene, CDR1 is MGHRA and CDR2 is YSYEKL. The CDR3 region has the DNA TGCGCCAGCAGCCAAGACAGTGACCAGAGTTACAATGAGCAGTTCTTC. As protein: CASSQDSDQSYNEQFF.

This clonotype was counted a few times. The V gene is TRBV6-2 or TRBV6-3, the J gene TRBJ2-7; 7 nucleotides align to TRBD1. Germline CDR1 reads MNHEY; CDR2 reads SVGEGT. The junction had 3 bases not matched to a gene; V was cut back by 11 bases and J by 2 bases. This CDR3 contains 11 residues. The CDR3 coding sequence is TGTGCCGTCGGACAGGCCTACGAGCAGTACTTC. It yields the protein CAVGQAYEQYF.

J is TRBJ2-7 and V is TRBV7-2; 8 bases map to TRBD2. The CDR3 is made up of 16 amino acids. Germline V gives CDR1 SGHTA, CDR2 FQGNSA. V was pared by 0 bases and J by 0 bases, with 4 bases of the junction left unmatched. DNA of the CDR3: TGTGCCAGCAGCTTAGCCCCGGGAGGGAGCTCCTACGAGCAGTACTTC. This translates into CASSLAPGGSSYEQYF.

The sample holds one count of this clonotype. The DNA for the CDR3 is TGTGCCAGCAGCCAAACGGGACTAGCGGATGAGACCCAGTACTTC. Translating it yields CASSQTGLADETQYF. The chain carries TRBV3-1 and TRBJ2-5, with TRBD2 matching 11 bases. CDR1 and CDR2 (germline): LGHDT, YNNKEL (reference sequence). With 2 bases clipped from V and 5 bases from J, the junction kept 4 bases outside the gene matches. This CDR3 spans 15 amino acids.

This clonotype was observed a handful of times. CDR3 residues: CSVQLNFWDAGEETQYF. The CDR3 DNA reads as TGCAGCGTGCAGCTTAACTTCTGGGATGCTGGAGAAGAGACCCAGTACTTC. The chain has TRBV29-1 and TRBJ2-5, with D unresolved. Germline values: CDR1 SQVTM, CDR2 ANQGSEA. V was pared by 6 bases and J by 3 bases, with 26 bases between. The CDR3 is made up of 17 amino acids.

The rearrangement joins TRBV20-1 to TRBJ2-5; D gene uncertain. The J call may be in error: the DNA end matches TRBJ2-1 better. The V gene's germline CDR1 is DFQATT and CDR2 SNEGSKA (reference sequence). The CDR3 length is 14 residues. In DNA, the CDR3 is TGCAGTGCTCCTACCCAGATACCCAACAATGAGCAGTTCTTC. This gives the protein CSAPTQIPNNEQFF.

This sequence joins TRBV10-3 and TRBJ2-1, with D tentatively TRBD1 (5 bases). CDR1 is ENHRY and CDR2 is SYGVKD in the germline V gene. This CDR3 region has 15 residues. V dropped 0 bases and J dropped 5 bases, with 11 bases sitting between them. In DNA, the CDR3 is TGTGCCATCAGTGAGTCTAGGGGCGCGGACAATGAGCAGTTCTTC. Its translation is CAISESRGADNEQFF.

Remarks on this clonotype: Germline and junction disagree at one end, which may indicate a read error. The CDR3, as DNA: TGTGCCAGCAGCTTACTACAGGGGGCGAACGAGCAGCACTTC. Translating it yields CASSLLQGANEQHF. This chain joins TRBV7-9 and TRBJ2-7; 9 nucleotides line up with TRBD1. The CDR3 runs 14 residues. The germline V gene has CDR1 SEHNR and CDR2 FQNEAQ (reference sequence).

As DNA, the CDR3 is TGCGCCAGCAGCTTGGGGACAGGGGGAGACACCATATATTTT. Translated: CASSLGTGGDTIYF. This chain uses TRBV5-1 with TRBJ1-3; 10 bases match TRBD1. V lost 0 bases to trimming and J lost 8 bases; unmatched junction nucleotides: 2. CDR3 length equals 14 residues. The germline CDR1 and CDR2 sequences are SGHRS and YFSETQ.

This clonotype came up a few times. The chain uses TRBV20-1 and TRBJ2-7, with D perhaps TRBD1 (6 bases). The germline V gene has CDR1 DFQATT and CDR2 SNEGSKA (reference sequence). This CDR3 has 16 residues. The V gene lost 0 bases and the J gene lost 0 bases, with 15 bases spanning the gap. CDR3: CSAREGAFGTSYEQYF. The CDR3 DNA reads as TGCAGTGCTAGAGAGGGGGCGTTCGGGACCTCCTACGAGCAGTACTTC.

In this sample, this clonotype turned up a few times. This chain links TRBV27 with TRBJ2-3; D might be TRBD1 (5 bases). In germline, CDR1 is MNHEY, CDR2 SMNVEV (reference sequence). The CDR3 sequence is 16 residues long. With 5 bases removed from V and 0 bases from J, the gap between germline ends came to 15 bases. CDR3 protein: CASSLLDRPSTDTQYF. The CDR3 nucleotides are TGTGCCAGCAGTCTGCTTGACAGACCTAGCACAGATACGCAGTATTTT.

V and J are TRBV6-2 or TRBV6-3 and TRBJ2-5; D not certain. The DNA matches TRBJ2-7 better at its end, which makes the J call doubtful. CDR3 length: 13 residues. Germline V lookup: CDR1 MNHEY, CDR2 SVGEGT. Here the CDR3 reads CASSYDGVREQYV. The CDR3 region has the DNA TGTGCCAGCAGTTACGATGGGGTTCGCGAGCAGTACGTC.

This clonotype was counted only a few times. The chain combines TRBV6-5 with TRBJ1-6; D is perhaps TRBD1 (5 bases). Trimming removed 7 bases at V and 10 bases at J, with 17 bases between. Germline loops: CDR1 MNHEY, CDR2 SVGAGI. This CDR3 is built from 14 residues. The CDR3 sequence is CASTLRASGSPLHF. The CDR3 DNA sequence: TGTGCCAGCACCCTCAGGGCCAGCGGGTCACCCCTCCACTTT.

The chain joins TRBV5-1 to TRBJ2-3; D is perhaps TRBD1 (6 bases). This CDR3 is 15 amino acids long. The ends were cut back, 0 bases at V and 4 bases at J, with 12 bases in the middle. The germline gives CDR1 SGHRS, CDR2 YFSETQ. As DNA, the CDR3 is TGCGCCAGCAGCTTGGAACAGGGATGGGCAGATACGCAGTATTTT. It encodes CASSLEQGWADTQYF.

This sequence joins TRBV13 and TRBJ1-1; D not certain. V gave up 0 bases and J gave up 3 bases, with 5 bases separating them. This CDR3 is 13 amino acids long. CDR1 and CDR2 from the germline V gene are PRHDT and FYEKMQ (reference sequence). CDR3 region: CASSLGADTEAFF. CDR3 DNA sequence: TGTGCCAGCAGCTTAGGAGCGGACACTGAAGCTTTCTTT.

This clonotype was picked up a small number of times. This chain joins TRBV7-2 and TRBJ1-2, with 8 bases fitting TRBD1. Germline V gene sequence: CDR1 SGHTA, CDR2 FQGNSA. The CDR3 contains 15 residues. The J segment lost 5 bases and the V segment lost 2 bases, leaving 7 bases of the junction unmatched. Here the CDR3 DNA reads TGTGCCAGCAGCTTACCGAGACAGGGGTTATATGGCTACACCTTC. Translating gives CASSLPRQGLYGYTF.

This clonotype occurred a few times. The chain links TRBV5-1 to TRBJ1-2; 12 nucleotides agree with TRBD1. Looked up from germline, CDR1 is SGHRS and CDR2 is YFSETQ. The CDR3 extends over 14 amino acids. V lost 4 bases to trimming and J lost 7 bases; unmatched junction nucleotides: 5. The CDR3 region has the DNA TGCGCCAGCAGCCCGGGACAGGGGGCGCTTGGCTACACCTTC. This codes for CASSPGQGALGYTF.

The chain links TRBV12-3 or TRBV12-4 to TRBJ2-7; D is perhaps TRBD2 (6 bases). The DNA end is more similar to TRBJ2-5, so the J call may be wrong. The CDR3 covers 13 residues. The CDR3 nucleotides read TGTGCCAGCAGTTTGGGGGGAATGGAGACCCAGTACTTC. This translates into CASSLGGMETQYF.

This clonotype was detected only a few times. J is TRBJ2-3 and V is TRBV12-3 or TRBV12-4; possibly TRBD2 for D (5 bases). V was shortened by 0 bases and J by 3 bases, with 7 bases between the two germline ends. The CDR3 covers 14 residues. The CDR3 is CASSLARATDTQYF. For the CDR3, the DNA is TGTGCCAGCAGTTTAGCGAGGGCTACAGATACGCAGTATTTT.

The chain couples TRBV12-3 or TRBV12-4 to TRBJ1-5, with D possibly being TRBD1 (5 bases). Trimming took off 6 bases at V and 4 bases at J, with 10 bases between the two ends. This CDR3 spans 13 amino acids. CDR3 bases: TGTGCCAGCAGCCACGGGACGAATCAGCCCCAGCATTTT. Translated, it gives CASSHGTNQPQHF.

A few counts support this clonotype. The chain joins TRBV27 to TRBJ2-7; D assignment may be TRBD1 or TRBD2 (5 bases each). The CDR3 has 16 residues. Deletions cut 6 bases from V and 3 bases from J, with 21 bases between. Germline loops: CDR1 MNHEY, CDR2 SMNVEV (reference sequence). DNA for the CDR3: TGTGCCAGCAGCCTATCGGGGCAGCAAGACAACTACGAGCAGTACTTC. This encodes CASSLSGQQDNYEQYF.

The chain carries TRBV7-9 and TRBJ1-5; 9 nucleotides match TRBD1. Trimming took 4 bases from V and 7 from J; bases not matched to a gene: 8. There are 15 residues in the CDR3. The germline gives CDR1 SEHNR, CDR2 FQNEAQ (reference sequence). CDR3 loop: CASSSTIQGAQPQHF. In DNA, the CDR3 is TGTGCCAGCAGCTCGACAATACAGGGGGCGCAGCCCCAGCATTTT.

The V and J genes are TRBV20-1 and TRBJ2-2; 9 nucleotides align to TRBD1. Germline CDR1 and CDR2: DFQATT and SNEGSKA (reference sequence). The CDR3 is made up of 14 amino acids. V was pared by 3 bases and J by 4 bases, with 3 bases of the junction left unmatched. This CDR3 reads CSARRTGVTGELFF. The CDR3 bases are TGCAGTGCTAGGCGGACAGGGGTCACCGGGGAGCTGTTTTTT.